This T cell receptor (beta chain) was sequenced during a study of cytomegalovirus exposure and HLA in healthy donors. Whole-study results and caveats: A later analysis found that most CMV-associated TCR beta chains appeared HLA-restricted.

The PCR used 60 Vbeta and 13 Jbeta primers. This table comes from immunoSEQ multiplex PCR, and its TCRdb copy is limited to in-frame clones, with some not included. This repertoire includes roughly 80,000 clones. A note on this clone: Its antigen remains unknown.

Sequencing was performed on PBMCs. The TCR was taken from a man aged 50 or older in good health and CMV-seropositive.

The DNA for the CDR3 is TGCGCCAGCAGCGAATCAACGGGCACTGAAGCTTTCTTT. Protein product: CASSESTGTEAFF. The chain combines TRBV5-1 with TRBJ1-1; D is unresolved. Trimming took off 4 bases at V and 4 bases at J, with 11 bases between the two ends. Germline CDR1 is SGHRS and CDR2 is YFSETQ. The CDR3 runs to 13 residues.